This T cell receptor (beta chain) emerged from a study of spatial heterogeneity in lung cancer. The study's findings and limits: Counts of expanded alpha and beta TCRs within tumors tracked the tumor nonsynonymous mutation count.

By share, this clonotype ranks as medium-sized. Its specificity is unknown. A library prepared for alpha chains yielded this beta chain as an off-target read; its size is of little meaning. The time point is: sample taken at primary tumor resection. CDR3 length: 13 amino acids. Germline CDR1 reads SGHRS; CDR2 reads YFSETQ. Trimming took 0 bases from V and 5 from J, leaving 8 bases between them. TCRdb passed the 5' RACE reads through MiXCR, listing each CDR3 protein once. The sample contains fewer than 7,500 distinct CDR3 sequences, around 15% of which appear only once. The rearrangement joins TRBV5-1 to TRBJ1-1, with unresolved D. This clonotype was obtained from a male donor with early-stage non-small cell lung cancer. Sequencing used lung tumor tissue, obtained at surgery. CDR3 amino acids: CASSLGLGTEAFF. CDR3 nucleotide sequence: TGCGCCAGCAGCTTGGGACTAGGGACTGAAGCTTTCTTT.